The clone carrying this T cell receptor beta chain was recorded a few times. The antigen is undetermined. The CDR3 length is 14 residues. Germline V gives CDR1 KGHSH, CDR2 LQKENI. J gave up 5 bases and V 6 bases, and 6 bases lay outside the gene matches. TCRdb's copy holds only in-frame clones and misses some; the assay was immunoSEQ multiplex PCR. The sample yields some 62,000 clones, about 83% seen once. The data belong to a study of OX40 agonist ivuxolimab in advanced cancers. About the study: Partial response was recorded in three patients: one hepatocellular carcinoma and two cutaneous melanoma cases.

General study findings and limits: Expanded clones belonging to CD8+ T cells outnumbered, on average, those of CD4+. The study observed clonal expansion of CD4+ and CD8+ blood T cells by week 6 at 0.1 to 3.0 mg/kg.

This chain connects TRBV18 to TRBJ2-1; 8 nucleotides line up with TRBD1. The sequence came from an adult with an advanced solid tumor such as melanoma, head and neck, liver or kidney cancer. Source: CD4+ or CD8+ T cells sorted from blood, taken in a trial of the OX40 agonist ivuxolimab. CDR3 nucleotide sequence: TGTGCCAGCTCGCAGACGGGACAGGACAATGAGCAGTTCTTC. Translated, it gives CASSQTGQDNEQFF. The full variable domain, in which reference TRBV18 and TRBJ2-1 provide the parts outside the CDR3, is NAGVMQNPRHLVRRRGQEARLRCSPMKGHSHVYWYRQLPEEGLKFMVYLQKENIIDESGMPKERFSAEFPKEGPSILRIQQVVRGDSAAYFCASSQTGQDNEQFFGPGTRLTVL.